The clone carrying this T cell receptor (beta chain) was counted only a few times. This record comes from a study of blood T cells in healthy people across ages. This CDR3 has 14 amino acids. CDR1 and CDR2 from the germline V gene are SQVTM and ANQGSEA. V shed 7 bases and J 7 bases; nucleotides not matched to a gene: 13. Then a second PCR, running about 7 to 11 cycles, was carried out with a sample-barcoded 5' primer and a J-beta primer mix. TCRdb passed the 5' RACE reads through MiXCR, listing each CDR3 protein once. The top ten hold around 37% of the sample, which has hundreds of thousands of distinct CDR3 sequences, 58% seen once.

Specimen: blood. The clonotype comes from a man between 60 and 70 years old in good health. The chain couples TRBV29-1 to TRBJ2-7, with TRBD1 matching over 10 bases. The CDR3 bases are TGCAGCGCCGGGGACAGGGGACCTGGGAATGAGCAGTACTTC. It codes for CSAGDRGPGNEQYF.